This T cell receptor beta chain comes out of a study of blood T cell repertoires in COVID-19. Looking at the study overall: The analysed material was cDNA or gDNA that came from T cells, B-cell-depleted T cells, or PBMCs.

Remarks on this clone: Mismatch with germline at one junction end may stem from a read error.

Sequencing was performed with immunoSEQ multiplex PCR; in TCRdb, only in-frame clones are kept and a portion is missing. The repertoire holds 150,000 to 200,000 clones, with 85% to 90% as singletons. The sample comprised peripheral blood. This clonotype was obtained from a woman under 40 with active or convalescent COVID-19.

CDR3 sequence: CASSQRQSNSPLHF. The CDR3 DNA follows: TGTGCCAGCAGCCAAAGACAGAGTAATTCGCCCCTCCACTTT. The chain couples TRBV14 to TRBJ1-6; TRBD1 might be the D (5 bases). The germline gives CDR1 SGHDN, CDR2 FVKESK. This CDR3 spans 14 amino acids.